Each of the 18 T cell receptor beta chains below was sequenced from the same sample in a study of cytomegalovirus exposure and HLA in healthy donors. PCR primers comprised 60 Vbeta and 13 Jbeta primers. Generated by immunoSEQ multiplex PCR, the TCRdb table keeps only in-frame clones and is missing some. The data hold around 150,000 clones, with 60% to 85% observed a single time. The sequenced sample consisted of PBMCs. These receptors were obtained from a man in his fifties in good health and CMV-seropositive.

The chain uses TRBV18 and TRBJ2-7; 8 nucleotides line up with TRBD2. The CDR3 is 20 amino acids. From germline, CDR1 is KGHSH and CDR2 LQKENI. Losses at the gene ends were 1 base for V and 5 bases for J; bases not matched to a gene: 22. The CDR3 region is CASSPRGIGRLLAESNEQYF. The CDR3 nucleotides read TGTGCCAGCTCACCACGAGGAATAGGGAGGCTACTAGCGGAATCGAACGAGCAGTACTTC.

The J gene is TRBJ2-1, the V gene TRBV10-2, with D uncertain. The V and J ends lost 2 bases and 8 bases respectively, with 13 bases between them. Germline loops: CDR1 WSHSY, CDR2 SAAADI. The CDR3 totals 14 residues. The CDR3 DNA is TGCGCCAGCAGTGAGGGCGGTAGCACCCATGAGCAGTTCTTC. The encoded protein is CASSEGGSTHEQFF.

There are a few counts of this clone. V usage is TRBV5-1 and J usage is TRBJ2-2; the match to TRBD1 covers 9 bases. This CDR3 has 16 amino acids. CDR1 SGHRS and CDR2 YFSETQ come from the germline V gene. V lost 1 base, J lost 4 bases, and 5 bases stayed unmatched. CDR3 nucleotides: TGCGCCAGCAGCTTGCAGGGGACAGGGCCCACCGGGGAGCTGTTTTTT. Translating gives CASSLQGTGPTGELFF. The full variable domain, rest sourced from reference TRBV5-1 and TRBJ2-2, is KAGVTQTPRYLIKTRGQQVTLSCSPISGHRSVSWYQQTPGQGLQFLFEYFSETQRNKGNFPGRFSGRQFSNSRSEMNVSTLELGDSALYLCASSLQGTGPTGELFFGEGSRLTVL.

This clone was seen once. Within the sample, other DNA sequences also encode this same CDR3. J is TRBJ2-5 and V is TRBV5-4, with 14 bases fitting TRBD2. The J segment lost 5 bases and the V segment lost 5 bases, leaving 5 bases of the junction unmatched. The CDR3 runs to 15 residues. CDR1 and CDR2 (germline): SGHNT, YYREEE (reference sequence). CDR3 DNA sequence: TGTGCCAGCAGTCTAGGACTAGCGGGAGGTGAGACCCAGTACTTC. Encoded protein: CASSLGLAGGETQYF.

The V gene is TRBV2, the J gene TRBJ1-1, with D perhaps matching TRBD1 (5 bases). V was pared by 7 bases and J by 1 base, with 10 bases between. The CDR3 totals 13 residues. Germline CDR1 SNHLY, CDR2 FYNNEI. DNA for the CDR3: TGTGCCAGCAACTTAGGGGAGAACACTGAAGCTTTCTTT. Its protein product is CASNLGENTEAFF.

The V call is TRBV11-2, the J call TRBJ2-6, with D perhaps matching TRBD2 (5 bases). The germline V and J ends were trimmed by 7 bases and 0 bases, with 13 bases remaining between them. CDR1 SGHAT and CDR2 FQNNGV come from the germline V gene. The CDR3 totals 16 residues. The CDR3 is CASTPIASSGANVLTF. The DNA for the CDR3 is TGTGCCAGCACCCCCATAGCGAGCTCTGGGGCCAACGTCCTGACTTTC. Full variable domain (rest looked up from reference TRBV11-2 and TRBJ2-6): EAGVAQSPRYKIIEKRQSVAFWCNPISGHATLYWYQQILGQGPKLLIQFQNNGVVDDSQLPKDRFSAERLKGVDSTLKIQPAKLEDSAVYLCASTPIASSGANVLTFGAGSRLTVL.

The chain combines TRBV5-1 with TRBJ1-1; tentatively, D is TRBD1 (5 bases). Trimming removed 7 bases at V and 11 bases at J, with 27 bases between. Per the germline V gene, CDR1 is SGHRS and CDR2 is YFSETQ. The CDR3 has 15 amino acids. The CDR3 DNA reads TGCGCCAGCGCTGATGCCACCGGGACTCCATTAGAGGCTTTCTTT. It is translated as CASADATGTPLEAFF.

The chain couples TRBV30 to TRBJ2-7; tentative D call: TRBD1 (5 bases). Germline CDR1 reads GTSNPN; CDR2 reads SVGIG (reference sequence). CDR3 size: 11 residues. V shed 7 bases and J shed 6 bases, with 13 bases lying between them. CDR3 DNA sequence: TGTGCCTCCCACAGGCTGGGCGAGCAGTACTTC. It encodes CASHRLGEQYF.

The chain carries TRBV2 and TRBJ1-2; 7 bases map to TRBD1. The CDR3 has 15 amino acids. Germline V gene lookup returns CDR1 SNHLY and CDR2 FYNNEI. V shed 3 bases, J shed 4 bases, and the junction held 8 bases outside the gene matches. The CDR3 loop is CASSDLGQAPYGYTF. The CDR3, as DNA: TGTGCCAGCAGTGATCTTGGACAGGCACCCTATGGCTACACCTTC.

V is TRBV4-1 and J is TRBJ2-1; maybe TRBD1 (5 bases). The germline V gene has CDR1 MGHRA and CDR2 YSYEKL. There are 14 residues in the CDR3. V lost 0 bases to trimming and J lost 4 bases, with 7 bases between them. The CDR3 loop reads CASSQEQEYNEQFF. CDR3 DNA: TGCGCCAGCAGCCAAGAACAGGAGTACAATGAGCAGTTCTTC.

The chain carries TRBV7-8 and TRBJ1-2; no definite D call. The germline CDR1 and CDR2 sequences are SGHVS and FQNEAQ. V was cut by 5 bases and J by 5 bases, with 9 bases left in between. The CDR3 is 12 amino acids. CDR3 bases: TGTGCCAGCAGCCCGAATCGGTATGGCTACACCTTC. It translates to CASSPNRYGYTF.

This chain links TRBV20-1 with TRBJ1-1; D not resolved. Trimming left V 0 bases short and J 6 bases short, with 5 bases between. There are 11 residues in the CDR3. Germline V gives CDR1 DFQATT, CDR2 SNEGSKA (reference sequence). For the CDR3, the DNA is TGCAGTGCTAGAGACTACCCTGAAGCTTTCTTT. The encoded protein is CSARDYPEAFF.

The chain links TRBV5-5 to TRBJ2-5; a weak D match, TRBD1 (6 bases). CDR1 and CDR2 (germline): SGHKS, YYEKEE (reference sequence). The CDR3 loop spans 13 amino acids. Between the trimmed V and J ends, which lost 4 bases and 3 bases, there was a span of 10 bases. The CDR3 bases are TGTGCCAGCAGCGAGGACAGTGAAGAGACCCAGTACTTC. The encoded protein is CASSEDSEETQYF.

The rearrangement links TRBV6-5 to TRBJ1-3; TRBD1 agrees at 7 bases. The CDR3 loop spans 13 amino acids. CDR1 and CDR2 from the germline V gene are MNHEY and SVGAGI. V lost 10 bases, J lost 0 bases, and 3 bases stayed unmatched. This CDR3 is CAIGTDSGNTIYF. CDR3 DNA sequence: TGTGCCATAGGGACAGACTCTGGAAACACCATATATTTT.

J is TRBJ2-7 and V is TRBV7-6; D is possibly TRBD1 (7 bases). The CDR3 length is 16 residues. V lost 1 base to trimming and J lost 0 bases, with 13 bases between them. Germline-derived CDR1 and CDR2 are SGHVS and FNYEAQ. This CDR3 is CASSLVRDSRSYEQYF. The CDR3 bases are TGTGCCAGCAGCTTAGTGCGGGACAGTCGCTCCTACGAGCAGTACTTC.

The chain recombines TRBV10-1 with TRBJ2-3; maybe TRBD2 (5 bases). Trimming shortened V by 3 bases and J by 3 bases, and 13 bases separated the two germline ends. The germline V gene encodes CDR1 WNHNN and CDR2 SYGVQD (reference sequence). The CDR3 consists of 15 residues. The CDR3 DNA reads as TGCGCCAGCAGTGATGGCGGAGGTGGGACAGATACGCAGTATTTT. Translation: CASSDGGGGTDTQYF.

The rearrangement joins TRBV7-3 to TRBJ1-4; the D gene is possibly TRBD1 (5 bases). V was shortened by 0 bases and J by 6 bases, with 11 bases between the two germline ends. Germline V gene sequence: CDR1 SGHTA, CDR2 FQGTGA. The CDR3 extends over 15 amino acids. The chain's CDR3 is CASSLTGREDEKLFF. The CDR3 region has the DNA TGTGCCAGCAGCTTAACGGGCAGGGAGGATGAAAAACTGTTTTTT. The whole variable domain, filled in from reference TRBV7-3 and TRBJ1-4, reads GAGVSQTPSNKVTEKGKYVELRCDPISGHTALYWYRQSLGQGPEFLIYFQGTGAADDSGLPNDRFFAVRPEGSVSTLKIQRTERGDSAVYLCASSLTGREDEKLFFGSGTQLSVL.

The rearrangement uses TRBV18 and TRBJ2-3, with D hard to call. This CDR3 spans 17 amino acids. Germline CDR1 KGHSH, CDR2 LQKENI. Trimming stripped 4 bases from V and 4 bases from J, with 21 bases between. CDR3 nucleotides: TGTGCCAGCTCACACGGAGAAGCCCTCTTGATCGCAGATACGCAGTATTTT. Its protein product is CASSHGEALLIADTQYF.